Following are 10 T cell receptor beta chains from one sample sequenced in a study of Graves' ophthalmopathy and Graves' hyperthyroidism. Amplification from RNA transcripts yielded the TCR beta CDR3 regions. First-round RT-PCR relied on HTBI primers, and a second-round multiplex PCR came next. A single record per CDR3 protein comes from TCRdb applying MiXCR to the multiplex PCR reads. The data hold more than 550,000 distinct CDR3 sequences, with under 50% observed a single time. Sequencing was performed on peripheral blood. These receptor sequences come from an adult man with Graves' ophthalmopathy.

This chain uses TRBV29-1 with TRBJ1-1; no firm D call. V was pared by 4 bases and J by 6 bases, with 18 bases between. This CDR3 contains 14 residues. CDR1 and CDR2 from the germline V gene are SQVTM and ANQGSEA. CDR3 sequence reads: CSVALVARVAEAFF. CDR3 DNA sequence: TGCAGCGTTGCCTTGGTGGCGAGGGTCGCTGAAGCTTTCTTT.

J is TRBJ2-2 and V is TRBV7-2; D is ambiguous. Deletions cut 6 bases from V and 4 bases from J, with 12 bases between. CDR1 SGHTA and CDR2 FQGNSA come from the germline V gene. The CDR3 is 14 residues long. The CDR3: CASSILHGTGELFF. The CDR3 DNA is TGTGCCAGCAGTATTCTTCACGGCACCGGGGAGCTGTTTTTT.

This clonotype was seen repeatedly, ten times or more. The V and J genes are TRBV15 and TRBJ2-2; 9 bases line up with TRBD1. Per germline, CDR1 LNHNV and CDR2 YYDKDF (reference sequence). J lost 7 bases, V lost 3 bases, and 6 bases had no gene match. This CDR3 has 15 residues. CDR3 in DNA: TGTGCCACCAGCAGGTACAGGGGGCTCGGCGGGGAGCTGTTTTTT. As protein: CATSRYRGLGGELFF.

To note about this clonotype: One end of the junction is discordant with germline, which a read error may explain. The chain employs TRBV7-2 and TRBJ2-6; the D gene could be TRBD1 or TRBD2 (5 bases each). This CDR3 has 15 residues. Germline V gives CDR1 SGHTA, CDR2 FQGNSA. The CDR3 DNA sequence: TGTGCCAGCAGCCCGCAACTTCAGGGTAAGAGGACTGAAGCTTTC. Translation: CASSPQLQGKRTEAF.

This clonotype has only a few counts. The J gene is TRBJ1-5, the V gene TRBV6-4; TRBD1 is a possible D gene (5 bases). The CDR3 sequence is 17 residues long. Trimming shortened V by 9 bases and J by 8 bases, and 29 bases separated the two germline ends. The V gene's germline CDR1 is MRHNA and CDR2 SNTAGT. CDR3 amino acids: CARGDNMGRWPLEPQHF. For the CDR3, the DNA is TGTGCCAGGGGGGATAATATGGGACGTTGGCCGCTTGAGCCCCAGCATTTT.

This clonotype was seen repeatedly, ten times or more. CDR3 in DNA: TGTGCCAGCAGCTCCCCCGGGACAGGGAACACTGAAGCTTTCTTT. It translates to CASSSPGTGNTEAFF. The rearrangement uses TRBV7-9 and TRBJ1-1, with 8 bases matching TRBD1. The CDR3 runs 15 residues. Germline CDR1 is SEHNR and CDR2 is FQNEAQ (reference sequence). Unmatched junction bases numbered 5, after V lost 4 bases and J lost 1 base.

The V and J genes are TRBV7-8 and TRBJ1-4, with D possibly TRBD1 on 6 matching bases. The CDR3 length is 14 residues. Germline V gene sequence: CDR1 SGHVS, CDR2 FQNEAQ. Trimming cost V 11 bases and J 6 bases, with 19 bases left between them. The CDR3 sequence: CAWSAGRGYEKLFF. The CDR3 DNA follows: TGTGCCTGGAGTGCAGGCAGGGGCTATGAAAAACTGTTTTTT.

V gene TRBV2 combines with J gene TRBJ1-4; D possibly corresponds to TRBD1 (6 bases). CDR1 and CDR2 from the germline V gene are SNHLY and FYNNEI. CDR3 size: 12 residues. V was shortened by 5 bases and J by 16 bases, with 17 bases between the two germline ends. CDR3 in amino acids: CASSQTTGTPFF. DNA for the CDR3: TGTGCCAGCAGTCAAACCACCGGGACACCGTTTTTT.

For this clonotype: Given the absence of the conserved phenylalanine or tryptophan at the CDR3 end, a read error is likely. The chain has TRBV7-2 and TRBJ2-6, with D unclear. The V end was cut by 5 bases, the J end by 0 bases, with 11 bases between. This CDR3 comprises 16 residues. Germline V gene data show CDR1 as SGHTA and CDR2 as FQGNSA. The CDR3 bases are TGTGCCAGCAGCGCCCGACCGATCTCTGGGGCCAACGTCCTGACTCCA. Protein: CASSARPISGANVLTP.

This clonotype was seen a handful of times. V is TRBV9 and J is TRBJ2-7, with D possibly TRBD1 on 6 matching bases. Germline CDR1 is SGDLS and CDR2 is YYNGEE. This CDR3 has 14 residues. The V and J ends lost 0 bases and 2 bases respectively, with 9 bases between them. The CDR3 is CASSVAGGPYEQYF. In DNA form, the CDR3 reads TGTGCCAGCAGCGTAGCTGGGGGCCCCTACGAGCAGTACTTC.